The rows below give T cell receptor beta chains drawn from one sample of a study of early T cells in non-severe SARS-CoV-2 infection. TCRdb called the 5' RACE reads again in MiXCR, with one record for every CDR3 protein. The table includes just over 65,000 distinct CDR3 sequences, about 12% detected once. Sequenced: whole blood. The receptors shown here come from an adult who was a healthcare worker with PCR-confirmed SARS-CoV-2 infection or an uninfected control (not recorded which). Both conserved end residues are part of each CDR3. A D gene is named only where the DNA matches it firmly. Part of the rows lack a size; the others show once, few, many or a class for expanded clones.

cdr3_nt	cdr3_aa	d_call	v_call	j_call	clone_size
TGTGCTAGCAGTTTGCGGGGCCGCACAGATACGCAGTATTTT	CASSLRGRTDTQYF	-	TRBV12-3/TRBV12-4	TRBJ2-3	-
TGTGCCAGCAGTACAAGGACAGGATGGACTGAAGCTTTCTTT	CASSTRTGWTEAFF	TRBD1	TRBV6-5	TRBJ1-1	few
TGCAGTGCTAGAGATTCGGCTAGCGGGACCCACTCACGACAGTTCTTC	CSARDSASGTHSRQFF	TRBD2	TRBV20-1	TRBJ2-1	-
TGTGCCAGCAGTCCCACTAGCGTAATCGACGAGCAGTACTTC	CASSPTSVIDEQYF	TRBD2	TRBV6-5	TRBJ2-7	-
TGTGCCATCCCGGCAGGGATAGGCTATGGCTACACCTTC	CAIPAGIGYGYTF	-	TRBV10-3	TRBJ1-2	many
TGTGCCAGCAGCTTAGGTAGCGGGAGGGCCCTGGATACGCAGTATTTT	CASSLGSGRALDTQYF	TRBD2	TRBV7-9	TRBJ2-3	-
TGTGCCAGCAGCTTGAATGGGAGACAGGTTGATGGCTACACCTTC	CASSLNGRQVDGYTF	-	TRBV7-9	TRBJ1-2	-
TGTGCCAGCGCTGGGACGGGAGTGACGTACGAGCAGTACTTC	CASAGTGVTYEQYF	-	TRBV5-5	TRBJ2-7	few
TGCGCCAGTGGGACAGGGGACAACAATGAGCAGTTCTTC	CASGTGDNNEQFF	TRBD1	TRBV5-1	TRBJ2-1	-
TGTGCCTCAGGGCGGGGACCTCAATATGGCTACACCTTC	CASGRGPQYGYTF	-	TRBV28	TRBJ1-2	few
TGTGCCAGCAGCCGAGGGGACAGATCCTACAATGAGCAGTTCTTC	CASSRGDRSYNEQFF	TRBD1	TRBV11-3	TRBJ2-1	once
TGTGCCAGCAGCTTAGCCCTAAAGAGGGCGGGAGTGGGAGAGACCCAGTACTTC	CASSLALKRAGVGETQYF	TRBD2	TRBV7-6	TRBJ2-5	-
TGTGCCAGCAGCTCCTCGGGGCTGTCAGATACGCAGTATTTT	CASSSSGLSDTQYF	-	TRBV28	TRBJ2-3	-
TGTGCCAGCAGCTTAGGCCCCGGACTAGTAGGTAGCACAGATACGCAGTATTTT	CASSLGPGLVGSTDTQYF	TRBD2	TRBV7-3	TRBJ2-3	few
TGCAGCGTTGCGCCTAGCGGGAGGAATGAGCAGTTCTTC	CSVAPSGRNEQFF	TRBD2	TRBV29-1	TRBJ2-1	few
TGTGCCACCAGCAGAGTAGGGTTCACCGGGGAGCTGTTTTTT	CATSRVGFTGELFF	-	TRBV15	TRBJ2-2	-
TGCGCCAGCAGCGTAAAAGAGACCCAGTACTTC	CASSVKETQYF	-	TRBV5-1	TRBJ2-5	few
TGCAGCGTCGGAAACCGGGCCAACTCCTACGAGCAGTACTTC	CSVGNRANSYEQYF	-	TRBV29-1	TRBJ2-7	-
TGCAGCGTCCAGGCGGTCCTCTATGGCTACACCTTC	CSVQAVLYGYTF	-	TRBV29-1	TRBJ1-2	few
TGTGCCAGCAGTTTCCGGCGTTCCTACGAGCAGTACTTC	CASSFRRSYEQYF	-	TRBV27	TRBJ2-7	many
TGTGCCAGCAGTTCCGGGACAGGGACCCAAGAGACCCAGTACTTC	CASSSGTGTQETQYF	TRBD1	TRBV28	TRBJ2-5	-
TGCAGTGCTAGTGATACTATAGCTTTTGATGAGCAGTTCTTC	CSASDTIAFDEQFF	-	TRBV20-1	TRBJ2-1	-
TGCGCCAGCAGCCCAGGGGGGAGCTTAAAGGACACTAATCAGCCCCAGCATTTT	CASSPGGSLKDTNQPQHF	TRBD1	TRBV5-1	TRBJ1-5	few
TGTGCCAGCAGTCCAGGGACAGCCTGGCGTGGACAGCCCCAGCATTTT	CASSPGTAWRGQPQHF	TRBD1	TRBV28	TRBJ1-5	few
TGTGCCAGCAGTCCACAATTGCCTAACACTGAAGCTTTCTTT	CASSPQLPNTEAFF	-	TRBV28	TRBJ1-1	few
TGCGCCAGCAGCTTGGAGCGGCAGTACGAGCAGTACTTC	CASSLERQYEQYF	-	TRBV5-1	TRBJ2-7	few
TGTGCCAGCAGCTTAGTTAGCTACAATGAGCAGTTCTTC	CASSLVSYNEQFF	-	TRBV11-1	TRBJ2-1	many
TGCGCCAGCAGCTCCGACCCTAAATCGAGGGAGCAGTACTTC	CASSSDPKSREQYF	-	TRBV5-1	TRBJ2-7	many
TGTGCCAGCAGCTTGGCCATAAACAGGGGTTCCTACGAGCAGTACTTC	CASSLAINRGSYEQYF	TRBD1	TRBV5-4	TRBJ2-7	-
TGTGCCAGCATCGAGACTCAAGCGGGCCCCTACAATGAGCAGTTCTTC	CASIETQAGPYNEQFF	-	TRBV2	TRBJ2-1	few
TGTGCCAGCAGCTTAAATCAGGGTACGCAGTATTTT	CASSLNQGTQYF	-	TRBV7-2	TRBJ2-3	-
TGTGCCAGCTCATCGGACAGGGGGGCTTTCTTT	CASSSDRGAFF	TRBD1	TRBV18	TRBJ1-1	few
TGTGCCAGCTCACCACGCTACGAATCCCTCAATCAGCCCCAGCATTTT	CASSPRYESLNQPQHF	-	TRBV18	TRBJ1-5	few
TGCAGTGCTAGGATCCTAGGGAGCTCCTACGAGCAGTACTTC	CSARILGSSYEQYF	-	TRBV20-1	TRBJ2-7	few
TGCGCCAGCAGTCATCCTGGAGGCCCGGCGGACTCTGGGGCCAACGTCCTGACTTTC	CASSHPGGPADSGANVLTF	-	TRBV23-1	TRBJ2-6	many
TGTGCCAGCAGCTTAGGGAGGGTTCCCTACGAGCAGTACTTC	CASSLGRVPYEQYF	-	TRBV7-9	TRBJ2-7	medium-sized
TGTGCCAGTAGTCCATACAGGTTCCCCGGGGAGCTGTTTTTT	CASSPYRFPGELFF	-	TRBV19	TRBJ2-2	few
TGTGCCAGCAGCTTAGCAAGGGGGGCAGAAGAGACCCAGTACTTC	CASSLARGAEETQYF	-	TRBV7-9	TRBJ2-5	-
TGTGCCAGCAGCGTACTTGGCGGGAGGGCCGCAGATACGCAGTATTTT	CASSVLGGRAADTQYF	TRBD2	TRBV9	TRBJ2-3	-
TGCAGCGTAGATCGTACAGGGGTCAAGGGGGAGACCCAGTACTTC	CSVDRTGVKGETQYF	TRBD1	TRBV29-1	TRBJ2-5	-
TGCAGCGTTGTTTTAGGGCAGGGAAATCAGCCCCAGCATTTT	CSVVLGQGNQPQHF	-	TRBV29-1	TRBJ1-5	-
TGTGCCAGCAGCCAAGATTCGGCCAGAGACACAGATACGCAGTATTTT	CASSQDSARDTDTQYF	-	TRBV14	TRBJ2-3	-
TGTGCCAGCAGCCAACGACAGATAGTCTCTGGGGCCAACGTCCTGACTTTC	CASSQRQIVSGANVLTF	-	TRBV14	TRBJ2-6	-
TGTGCCAGCAGTTTATCTGAATTGACTGAAGCTTTCTTT	CASSLSELTEAFF	-	TRBV27	TRBJ1-1	-
TGCAGCGTCCTCGAAGGAGGAGTTAGATACGAGCAGTACTTC	CSVLEGGVRYEQYF	-	TRBV29-1	TRBJ2-7	-
TGCAGCGTTGTGGCAGACTATGGCTACACCTTC	CSVVADYGYTF	-	TRBV29-1	TRBJ1-2	-